This T cell receptor (beta chain) came from a study of blood T cell repertoires in COVID-19. Across the whole study: Collection of acute and convalescent COVID-19 samples took place in the United States, Italy and Spain.

TCRdb's copy holds only in-frame clones and misses some; the assay was immunoSEQ multiplex PCR. The data hold about 250,000 clones, with about nine tenths observed a single time. The V end lost 3 bases, the J end lost 2 bases, and 14 bases lay between the germline ends. The CDR3 loop spans 15 amino acids. Germline V lookup: CDR1 MDHEN, CDR2 SYDVKM. Those who participated ranged in age from roughly 18 to 90 years and resided in 20 to 25 US areas. The clonotype comes from a woman aged 25 to 39 with acute COVID-19. V usage is TRBV28 and J usage is TRBJ2-7, with a weak D call TRBD1 (6 bases). Input material: PBMCs or T cells enriched from blood (not recorded which). As DNA, the CDR3 is TGTGCCAGCAGTTTGCAGGGGCTAGGCGCCTACGAGCAGTACTTC. It is translated as CASSLQGLGAYEQYF.